Each of the 19 T cell receptor beta chains below was sequenced from the same sample in a study of graft-versus-host responses after intestinal transplantation. No antigen is known for these receptors. This table comes from immunoSEQ multiplex PCR, and its TCRdb copy is limited to in-frame clones, with some not included. The top ten clones hold around 1% of a sample with around 100,000 clones, roughly 93% of them seen once. Here the sequenced sample was unstimulated CD8+ T cells sorted from spleen or lymph node cells, taken before transplant. Every receptor here comes from a human donor who was the organ donor for an intestinal transplant.

This chain uses TRBV19 with TRBJ2-7; 7 nucleotides agree with TRBD1. The ends lost 9 bases at V and 1 base at J; junction bases unmatched: 6. This CDR3 has 13 residues. Per the germline V gene, CDR1 is LNHDA and CDR2 is SQIVND (reference sequence). DNA for the CDR3: TGTGCCAGAGAGACAGGGCCGTCCTACGAGCAGTACTTC. Its protein is CARETGPSYEQYF.

CDR3 in DNA: TGTGCCAGTAGTAATACAGACAGGGGACCCTACGAGCAGTACTTC. This translates into CASSNTDRGPYEQYF. The rearrangement uses TRBV19 and TRBJ2-7; 8 positions agree with TRBD1. V shed 4 bases, J shed 2 bases, and the junction held 7 bases outside the gene matches. This CDR3 comprises 15 residues. Germline V lookup: CDR1 LNHDA, CDR2 SQIVND (reference sequence).

This clone came up once. This sequence joins TRBV19 and TRBJ2-2; D is ambiguous. The V and J ends lost 4 bases and 3 bases respectively, with 3 bases between them. Germline V lookup: CDR1 LNHDA, CDR2 SQIVND (reference sequence). The CDR3 runs 12 residues. The CDR3 coding sequence is TGTGCCAGTAGTAGGGACACCGGGGAGCTGTTTTTT. Its translation is CASSRDTGELFF.

In DNA form, the CDR3 reads TGTGCCAGCAGCTTAATAGGAGCGGCCCTTACCCCGACGGACTACGAGCAGTACTTC. Its translation: CASSLIGAALTPTDYEQYF. The genes are TRBV7-3 and TRBJ2-7; the D gene is possibly TRBD2 (5 bases). The V and J ends lost 1 base and 3 bases respectively, with 25 bases between them. CDR1 SGHTA and CDR2 FQGTGA come from the germline V gene. This CDR3 comprises 19 residues. The whole variable domain, filled in from reference TRBV7-3 and TRBJ2-7, reads GAGVSQTPSNKVTEKGKYVELRCDPISGHTALYWYRQSLGQGPEFLIYFQGTGAADDSGLPNDRFFAVRPEGSVSTLKIQRTERGDSAVYLCASSLIGAALTPTDYEQYFGPGTRLTVT.

The chain recombines TRBV9 with TRBJ2-3; 8 bases align to TRBD2. V trimming: 3 bases; J trimming: 1 base; junction bases outside the gene matches: 4. Germline loops: CDR1 SGDLS, CDR2 YYNGEE. The CDR3 covers 15 residues. CDR3 sequence reads: CASSGPAGGTDTQYF. The CDR3, as DNA: TGTGCCAGCAGCGGCCCAGCGGGAGGCACAGATACGCAGTATTTT.

V is TRBV11-2 and J is TRBJ2-5; 9 bases agree with TRBD1. TRBJ2-7 explains the end of the DNA better; the J call may be wrong. This CDR3 is built from 15 residues. Germline CDR1 is SGHAT and CDR2 is FQNNGV. CDR3 DNA: TGTGCCAGCAGCTTCTTTGCGGGACAGGGCCACGAGCAGTACTTC. This codes for CASSFFAGQGHEQYF.

This clone was observed once. The junction shows a germline mismatch at one end, possibly a read error. The chain joins TRBV6-6 to TRBJ2-5; 11 bases match TRBD2. The CDR3 loop spans 16 amino acids. CDR1 is MNHNY, CDR2 SVGAGI, per germline (reference sequence). DNA of the CDR3: TGTGCCAGCAGTTACCCGATAGCGGGAGGGCGAGAGACCCGGTACTTC. Protein product: CASSYPIAGGRETRYF.

This chain connects TRBV7-8 to TRBJ2-2, with TRBD2 identical over 14 bases. V trimming: 5 bases; J trimming: 8 bases; junction bases outside the gene matches: 10. This CDR3 spans 17 amino acids. Germline CDR1 reads SGHVS; CDR2 reads FQNEAQ. CDR3: CASSPGLAGDRRGELFF. CDR3 nucleotides: TGTGCCAGCAGCCCGGGACTAGCGGGAGACCGCAGAGGGGAGCTGTTTTTT.

The CDR3 sequence: CASSPREGPPNEQFF. The CDR3, as DNA: TGTGCCAGCAGCCCGCGGGAGGGCCCCCCCAATGAGCAGTTCTTC. The rearrangement uses TRBV5-4 and TRBJ2-1; 9 nucleotides line up with TRBD2. Losses at the gene ends were 4 bases for V and 6 bases for J; bases not matched to a gene: 8. The CDR3 is 15 amino acids. The germline V gene has CDR1 SGHNT and CDR2 YYREEE (reference sequence).

This clone was detected only once. V is TRBV2 and J is TRBJ2-2, with 9 nucleotides matching TRBD2. CDR1 and CDR2 from the germline V gene are SNHLY and FYNNEI. This CDR3 has 16 amino acids. The V and J ends lost 4 bases and 4 bases, in that order; junction bases with no gene match: 7. The CDR3 loop reads CASSVAGLAITGELFF. The CDR3 coding sequence is TGTGCCAGCAGTGTCGCCGGACTAGCGATCACCGGGGAGCTGTTTTTT.

The chain couples TRBV6-1 to TRBJ2-7; the D is unclear. Germline assignment: CDR1 MNHNS and CDR2 SASEGT. This CDR3 spans 15 amino acids. The germline V and J ends were trimmed by 2 bases and 0 bases, with 11 bases remaining between them. CDR3 residues: CASSETQVLSYEQYF. The CDR3 bases are TGTGCCAGCAGTGAAACGCAGGTCCTCTCCTACGAGCAGTACTTC.

The chain combines TRBV5-5 with TRBJ2-1, with D perhaps matching TRBD1 or TRBD2 (5 bases each). This CDR3 spans 13 amino acids. V lost 4 bases to trimming and J lost 7 bases, with 12 bases between them. CDR1 SGHKS and CDR2 YYEKEE come from the germline V gene (reference sequence). Here the CDR3 reads CASSHGTWNEQFF. DNA for the CDR3: TGTGCCAGCAGCCACGGGACCTGGAATGAGCAGTTCTTC.

CDR3 residues: CASSSIYRGPPLNTEAFF. CDR3 bases: TGTGCCAGCAGCTCGATTTACAGGGGACCCCCCCTGAACACTGAAGCTTTCTTT. The chain uses TRBV7-8 and TRBJ1-1, with 7 bases that match TRBD1. CDR3 length: 18 residues. Per germline, CDR1 SGHVS and CDR2 FQNEAQ. J lost 0 bases, V lost 4 bases, and 14 bases had no gene match. Based on the CDR3 plus reference TRBV7-8 and TRBJ1-1, the full variable domain is GAGVSQSPRYKVAKRGQDVALRCDPISGHVSLFWYQQALGQGPEFLTYFQNEAQLDKSGLPSDRFFAERPEGSVSTLKIQRTQQEDSAVYLCASSSIYRGPPLNTEAFFGQGTRLTVV.

The rearrangement joins TRBV4-2 to TRBJ1-2; D gene unclear. This CDR3 has 14 amino acids. Deletions cut 3 bases from V and 4 bases from J, with 12 bases between. Germline loops: CDR1 LGHNA, CDR2 YNFKEQ. The DNA of the CDR3 is TGTGCCAGCAGCCAGAAAGACGGACTCTATGGCTACACCTTC. Protein sequence: CASSQKDGLYGYTF.

V usage is TRBV7-9 and J usage is TRBJ2-2; 8 bases agree with TRBD2. Germline CDR1 SEHNR, CDR2 FQNEAQ (reference sequence). CDR3 length: 16 amino acids. With V trimmed by 4 bases and J by 7 bases, 11 bases remained unmatched. CDR3 sequence: CASSSSTSGIVGELFF. CDR3 DNA: TGTGCCAGCAGCTCCAGCACTAGCGGAATAGTCGGGGAGCTGTTTTTT.

This rearrangement joins TRBV7-2 to TRBJ2-1; TRBD2 might be the D (6 bases). This CDR3 is 15 amino acids long. The V end lost 3 bases, the J end lost 1 base, and 10 bases lay between the germline ends. Germline V lookup: CDR1 SGHTA, CDR2 FQGNSA. CDR3 sequence: CASSFGLPSYNEQFF. In DNA form, the CDR3 reads TGTGCCAGCAGCTTCGGACTACCATCCTACAATGAGCAGTTCTTC.

The chain couples TRBV29-1 to TRBJ2-5, with D possibly matching TRBD1 (5 bases). CDR1 and CDR2 from the germline V gene are SQVTM and ANQGSEA. The CDR3 is made up of 12 amino acids. Deletions cut 7 bases from V and 3 bases from J, with 12 bases between. CDR3 DNA: TGCAGCGCAAGGGGCAGGGAAGAGACCCAGTACTTC. Amino acid sequence: CSARGREETQYF.

The chain combines TRBV10-1 with TRBJ2-2, with TRBD2 as a possible D gene (6 bases). The V gene's germline CDR1 is WNHNN and CDR2 SYGVQD (reference sequence). V gave up 0 bases and J gave up 6 bases, with 14 bases separating them. The CDR3 has 16 residues. This CDR3 is CASSESGRDFSGELFF. The CDR3, as DNA: TGCGCCAGCAGTGAGTCTGGCAGGGACTTCTCCGGGGAGCTGTTTTTT.

The chain combines TRBV27 with TRBJ2-7; D remains ambiguous. This CDR3 has 13 residues. V was pared by 3 bases and J by 3 bases, with 9 bases between. Germline loops: CDR1 MNHEY, CDR2 SMNVEV (reference sequence). The CDR3 nucleotides read TGTGCCAGCAGTTTGGGTAGGGACTACGAGCAGTACTTC. It codes for CASSLGRDYEQYF.